These 6 T cell receptor beta chains were sequenced from one sample in a study of T cells in Graves' hyperthyroidism and ophthalmopathy. RNA transcripts yielded amplified TCR beta CDR3 regions. Initially, a first-round RT-PCR of the TCR CDR3 employed the HTBI primer set. TCRdb recomputed calls from the multiplex PCR reads with MiXCR, one row per CDR3 protein. Among around 250,000 distinct CDR3 sequences, more than 12% were seen once, and the ten largest hold about an eighth. The specimen was blood. All receptors come from a woman aged 35 to 49 with Graves' hyperthyroidism that later progressed to Graves' ophthalmopathy.

This clonotype was seen at least ten times. The rearrangement joins TRBV3-1 to TRBJ1-1, with D possibly being TRBD1 (5 bases). Germline V gives CDR1 LGHDT, CDR2 YNNKEL (reference sequence). The CDR3 runs 14 residues. Trimming pared 6 bases from V and 0 bases from J, leaving 11 bases between. CDR3 bases: TGTGCCAGCAGTGTGACAGTCATGAACACTGAAGCTTTCTTT. This gives the protein CASSVTVMNTEAFF.

This clonotype was observed at least ten times. V and J are TRBV13 and TRBJ2-5; 7 bases match TRBD2. The CDR3 length is 14 residues. Germline V gene data show CDR1 as PRHDT and CDR2 as FYEKMQ (reference sequence). V lost 3 bases, J lost 4 bases, and 5 bases stayed unmatched. CDR3 DNA: TGTGCCAGCAGCTTCGGGAGGTCGGTAGAGACCCAGTACTTC. Protein: CASSFGRSVETQYF.

This clonotype appeared many times. The CDR3 protein is CASSFLSGSVTDTQYF. The CDR3, as DNA: TGTGCCAGCAGCTTTCTAAGCGGGAGCGTCACAGATACGCAGTATTTT. The chain has TRBV11-2 and TRBJ2-3; 8 bases match TRBD2. The CDR3 covers 16 residues. The J segment lost 2 bases and the V segment lost 3 bases, leaving 7 bases of the junction unmatched. Germline loops: CDR1 SGHAT, CDR2 FQNNGV.

This sequence joins TRBV5-1 and TRBJ2-1, with TRBD2 matching over 8 bases. The CDR3 has 17 amino acids. The germline V gene encodes CDR1 SGHRS and CDR2 YFSETQ. The ends lost 1 base at V and 7 bases at J; junction bases unmatched: 13. CDR3 protein: CASSLLLAGGARNEQFF. DNA of the CDR3: TGCGCCAGCAGCTTGCTACTCGCGGGGGGAGCTCGGAATGAGCAGTTCTTC.

The chain links TRBV20-1 to TRBJ1-5; perhaps TRBD1 as D (6 bases). V was clipped by 5 bases and J by 6 bases, with 11 bases between them. The CDR3 length is 12 residues. From germline, CDR1 is DFQATT and CDR2 SNEGSKA (reference sequence). The DNA for the CDR3 is TGCAGTGCTCCAGGGGAGACTCAGCCCCAGCATTTT. Amino acid sequence: CSAPGETQPQHF.

This clonotype was observed many times. Germline and junction disagree at one end, which may indicate a read error. The chain has TRBV12-3 or TRBV12-4 and TRBJ2-1, with D possibly being TRBD2 (6 bases). The CDR3 has 14 amino acids. The CDR3: CASSLVGGYNEQFF. In DNA form, the CDR3 reads TGCGCCAGCAGCTTGGTCGGGGGTTACAATGAGCAGTTCTTC.